Listed below are T cell receptor beta chains from one sample, sequenced in a study of T cell responses to AZD1222 COVID-19 vaccine. Assay: immunoSEQ multiplex PCR; the TCRdb copy retains only in-frame clones and omits some. The table lists 120,000 or so clones, about 92% of them singletons. The material sequenced was peripheral blood, taken on day 0 of AZD1222 vaccination. The source of these receptors is an adult in good health. The CDR3 runs from the conserved cysteine through the conserved F or W. Each record gives: J gene, V gene, D gene, clone size, CDR3 length, CDR3 protein, CDR3 DNA. D genes are given only for firm matches. Size values are once, few and many counts, or a class for expanded clones, and some rows have none.

TRBJ1-5	TRBV5-1	TRBD1	.	15	CASSFGDRDNQPQHF	TGCGCCAGCAGCTTTGGGGACAGGGACAATCAGCCCCAGCATTTT
TRBJ1-4	TRBV19	.	.	14	CAIRDTSTNEKLFF	TGTGCCATCCGGGACACCTCAACTAATGAAAAACTGTTTTTT
TRBJ1-1	TRBV29-1	.	.	15	CSVLGAGPINTEAFF	TGCAGCGTATTAGGAGCAGGGCCTATAAACACTGAAGCTTTCTTT
TRBJ1-4	TRBV30	TRBD1	.	11	CACTDRGILFF	TGTGCCTGCACCGACAGGGGAATACTGTTTTTT
TRBJ1-1	TRBV7-3	.	.	15	CASSLAGVGNTEAFF	TGTGCCAGCAGCTTAGCAGGGGTAGGGAACACTGAAGCTTTCTTT
TRBJ2-2	TRBV29-1	.	.	12	CSVEPGPGELFF	TGCAGCGTTGAGCCGGGTCCCGGGGAGCTGTTTTTT
TRBJ1-2	TRBV15	TRBD1	.	15	CATSNQGASFYGYTF	TGTGCCACCAGCAACCAGGGGGCCTCGTTCTATGGCTACACCTTC
TRBJ1-2	TRBV3-1/TRBV3-2	.	.	14	CASSPEHPLKGYTF	TGTGCCAGCAGCCCGGAGCACCCGCTAAAGGGCTACACCTTC
TRBJ1-5	TRBV20-1	.	.	15	CSASRSPLQNQPQHF	TGCAGTGCTAGTAGGTCTCCCCTGCAAAATCAGCCCCAGCATTTT
TRBJ1-5	TRBV2	.	.	13	CASSEAQDQPQHF	TGTGCCAGCAGTGAAGCGCAGGATCAGCCCCAGCATTTT
TRBJ1-2	TRBV27	TRBD1	.	13	CASRDRGNYGYTF	TGTGCCAGCAGGGACAGGGGAAACTATGGCTACACCTTC
TRBJ2-6	TRBV25-1	TRBD1	.	16	CASSTGTGSGANVLTF	TGTGCCAGCAGCACCGGGACAGGGTCAGGGGCCAACGTCCTGACTTTC
TRBJ1-2	TRBV30	.	.	13	CAWSATENYGYTF	TGTGCCTGGAGCGCAACAGAAAACTATGGCTACACCTTC
TRBJ1-1	TRBV6-1	TRBD1	.	15	CASSEWAGGITEAFF	TGTGCCAGCAGTGAGTGGGCAGGGGGCATAACTGAAGCTTTCTTT
TRBJ2-2	TRBV15	TRBD1	.	17	CATSRARTGQNTGELFF	TGTGCCACCAGCAGAGCTAGGACAGGACAGAACACCGGGGAGCTGTTTTTT
TRBJ2-6	TRBV7-3	.	.	16	CASSLWGSSGANVLTF	TGTGCCAGCAGCTTATGGGGATCCTCTGGGGCCAACGTCCTGACTTTC
TRBJ2-1	TRBV30	TRBD2	.	16	CAWRRSGKGSYNEQFF	TGTGCCTGGAGGAGAAGCGGGAAAGGGTCCTACAATGAGCAGTTCTTC
TRBJ2-1	TRBV28	.	.	12	CASSFSYNEQFF	TGTGCCAGCAGTTTTAGCTACAATGAGCAGTTCTTC
TRBJ2-3	TRBV5-5	.	.	12	CASSSSTDTQYF	TGTGCCAGCAGCTCCTCCACAGATACGCAGTATTTT
TRBJ2-6	TRBV19	.	.	15	CASSISLTGANVLTF	TGTGCCAGTAGTATCAGCCTTACCGGGGCCAACGTCCTGACTTTC
TRBJ1-1	TRBV7-9	.	.	12	CASSFDSNEAFF	TGTGCCAGCAGCTTCGACTCAAATGAAGCTTTCTTT
TRBJ2-7	TRBV7-3	TRBD1	.	15	CASSSHPGQNYEQYF	TGTGCCAGCAGCTCTCACCCGGGACAGAATTACGAGCAGTACTTC
TRBJ2-1	TRBV10-3	TRBD1	.	14	CAISRDRDYNEQFF	TGTGCCATCAGCCGGGACAGGGATTACAATGAGCAGTTCTTC
TRBJ1-6	TRBV2	.	.	15	CASSEYLTNNSPLHF	TGTGCCAGCAGTGAATATTTGACTAATAATTCACCCCTCCACTTT
TRBJ2-7	TRBV7-6	.	.	15	CASSLRWRAIYEQYF	TGTGCCAGCAGCTTACGTTGGAGGGCCATCTACGAGCAGTACTTC
TRBJ2-1	TRBV5-4	TRBD2	.	17	CASSNLLAAVSSVGQFF	TGTGCCAGCAGCAACCTACTAGCGGCAGTGTCCTCGGTGGGGCAGTTCTTC
TRBJ2-7	TRBV5-4	TRBD1	.	13	CASSWDRQGEQYF	TGTGCCAGCAGCTGGGACAGGCAAGGGGAGCAGTACTTC
TRBJ1-1	TRBV6-2/TRBV6-3	.	.	14	CASSVGGMNTEAFF	TGTGCCAGTAGCGTTGGTGGTATGAACACTGAAGCTTTCTTT
TRBJ1-3	TRBV7-9	TRBD1	once	15	CASSPTGVFGNTIYF	TGTGCCAGCAGCCCGACAGGGGTGTTCGGAAACACCATATATTTT
TRBJ2-2	TRBV28	.	.	15	CASTPRRDGTGELFF	TGTGCCAGCACTCCGCGGAGAGACGGAACCGGGGAGCTGTTTTTT
TRBJ2-5	TRBV20-1	.	.	11	CSARDGQTQYF	TGCAGTGCTAGAGATGGGCAGACCCAGTACTTC
TRBJ1-4	TRBV30	.	.	13	CAWSEVGGRKLFF	TGTGCCTGGAGTGAGGTTGGGGGGCGAAAACTGTTTTTT
TRBJ1-1	TRBV30	.	.	12	CAGRQLNTEAFF	TGTGCCGGGAGACAGTTGAACACTGAAGCTTTCTTT
TRBJ1-2	TRBV5-1	.	.	15	CASSPEGGLSYGYTF	TGCGCCAGCAGCCCGGAGGGAGGTCTCTCCTATGGCTACACCTTC
TRBJ2-1	TRBV28	.	once	14	CASSLYAGVNEQFF	TGTGCCAGCAGTTTATACGCAGGGGTCAATGAGCAGTTCTTC
TRBJ1-5	TRBV6-5	.	.	14	CASKGGYSNQPQHF	TGTGCCTCAAAGGGAGGTTATAGCAATCAGCCCCAGCATTTT
TRBJ1-1	TRBV11-2	TRBD1	.	15	CASSLRTGGAAEAFF	TGTGCCAGCAGCCTCCGGACAGGGGGTGCCGCTGAAGCTTTCTTT
TRBJ1-2	TRBV2	.	.	11	CASVQVGGYTF	TGTGCCAGCGTCCAGGTTGGCGGCTACACCTTC
TRBJ1-4	TRBV28	TRBD1	.	16	CASSLPLTGEGEKLFF	TGTGCCAGCAGTTTACCCCTGACAGGGGAGGGTGAAAAACTGTTTTTT
TRBJ2-1	TRBV20-1	.	.	14	CSASMNRAYNEQFF	TGCAGTGCTAGTATGAACAGGGCTTACAATGAGCAGTTCTTC
TRBJ1-5	TRBV20-1	.	.	14	CSASLAGYNQPQHF	TGCAGTGCTAGTCTGGCCGGATACAATCAGCCCCAGCATTTT
TRBJ2-1	TRBV11-3	.	.	15	CASSLDGLSNNEQFF	TGTGCCAGCAGCTTAGATGGACTCAGTAACAATGAGCAGTTCTTC
TRBJ2-3	TRBV2	.	.	15	CASNPNGGKADTQYF	TGTGCCAGCAACCCAAACGGGGGTAAAGCAGATACGCAGTATTTT
TRBJ2-5	TRBV5-1	TRBD1	once	15	CASSSGQTSQETQYF	TGCGCCAGCAGTTCGGGACAGACAAGTCAAGAGACCCAGTACTTC
TRBJ1-2	TRBV27	TRBD1	.	17	CASSLFGVTQGGYGYTF	TGTGCCAGCAGTTTATTCGGGGTGACCCAGGGGGGCTATGGCTACACCTTC
TRBJ1-4	TRBV13	.	.	16	CASSPSNRDGGEKLFF	TGTGCCAGCAGCCCCTCTAACCGGGACGGGGGTGAAAAACTGTTTTTT
TRBJ1-3	TRBV11-2	.	.	13	CASSLGMGNTIYF	TGTGCCAGCAGCCTTGGGATGGGCAACACCATATATTTT
TRBJ1-1	TRBV10-3	.	.	10	CEVKGGWAFF	TGTGAAGTGAAGGGAGGGTGGGCTTTCTTT
TRBJ1-6	TRBV28	.	.	15	CASTPDGTGNSPLHF	TGTGCCAGCACCCCTGACGGGACGGGGAATTCACCCCTCCACTTT
TRBJ1-2	TRBV23-1	.	.	14	CASSHWTAFYGYTF	TGCGCCAGCAGTCACTGGACAGCATTCTATGGCTACACCTTC
TRBJ2-5	TRBV6-1	.	.	15	CASSDRGRVGETQYF	TGTGCCAGCAGTGATAGGGGCAGGGTGGGAGAGACCCAGTACTTC
TRBJ2-5	TRBV7-9	TRBD1	.	15	CASRLILGQQETQYF	TGTGCCAGCAGGCTTATTTTGGGACAGCAAGAGACCCAGTACTTC
TRBJ2-1	TRBV27	.	.	17	CASSLWGRSSLGNEQFF	TGTGCCAGCAGTTTATGGGGTCGGTCTAGCTTGGGCAATGAGCAGTTCTTC
TRBJ2-3	TRBV6-4	TRBD2	.	16	CASSPRLAGNKDTQYF	TGTGCCAGCAGCCCTAGACTAGCGGGAAATAAAGATACGCAGTATTTT
TRBJ2-2	TRBV19	TRBD1	.	15	CATGGRLTNTGELFF	TGTGCCACAGGGGGCAGATTAACGAACACCGGGGAGCTGTTTTTT
TRBJ1-6	TRBV6-1	.	few	11	CASSEGPTLHF	TGTGCCAGCAGTGAAGGTCCGACCCTCCACTTT
TRBJ1-1	TRBV11-1	TRBD1	.	14	CASRTGGRYTEAFF	TGTGCCAGCAGGACAGGGGGCCGATACACTGAAGCTTTCTTT
TRBJ1-4	TRBV2	.	.	12	CAWAGPGEKLFF	TGTGCCTGGGCAGGGCCCGGAGAAAAACTGTTTTTT
TRBJ1-4	TRBV18	.	.	14	CASSQGVANEKLFF	TGTGCCAGCTCACAGGGGGTGGCTAATGAAAAACTGTTTTTT
TRBJ1-5	TRBV6-4	TRBD1	.	17	CASRGPQTTGPNQPQHF	TGTGCCAGCAGAGGGCCCCAAACGACAGGGCCCAATCAGCCCCAGCATTTT